The T cell receptor beta chain described here comes from a study of blood T cells in healthy people across ages. Study findings and constraints: TCR beta diversity, measured per million T cells, fell in a roughly linear way with age.

Each individual donor underwent a draw of approximately 9.6 milliliters of peripheral blood. A second PCR of roughly 6 to 12 cycles used a sample-barcoded 5' primer and a J-beta primer mix. From the 5' RACE reads, TCRdb called clonotypes with MiXCR, one entry per CDR3 protein. The table shows more than 650,000 distinct CDR3 sequences, with roughly 24% occurring only once. The CDR3 runs 14 residues. Trimming shortened V by 6 bases and J by 8 bases, and 19 bases separated the two germline ends. Germline assignment: CDR1 MNHEY and CDR2 SVGAGI. A few counts support this clonotype. Its antigen remains unidentified. These data were also reused for a study on T cells of mothers and their children. As that study records: In this cohort, donors were a few healthy Caucasian mothers plus their six children. The M1S primer of the second PCR added sample barcodes and 2-4 random nucleotides.

The chain employs TRBV6-5 and TRBJ1-2; perhaps TRBD1 as D (6 bases). The sample comprised blood. The receptor was isolated from a boy younger than 18 in good health. The CDR3 spells CASSHMGGARGYTF. CDR3 sequence (DNA): TGTGCCAGCAGCCATATGGGGGGGGCGCGGGGCTACACCTTC.